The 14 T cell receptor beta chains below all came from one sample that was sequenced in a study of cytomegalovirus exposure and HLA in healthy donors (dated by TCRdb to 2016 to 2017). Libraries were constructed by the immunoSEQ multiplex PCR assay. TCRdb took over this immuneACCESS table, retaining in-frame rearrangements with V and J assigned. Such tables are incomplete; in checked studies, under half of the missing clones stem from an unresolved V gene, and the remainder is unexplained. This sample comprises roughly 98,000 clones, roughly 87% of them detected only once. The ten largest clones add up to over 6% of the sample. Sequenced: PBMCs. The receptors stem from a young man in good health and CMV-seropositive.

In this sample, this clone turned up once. The CDR3 protein is CASSPKDGLTYNEQFF. The CDR3 nucleotides read TGTGCCAGCAGCCCCAAAGACGGGTTGACCTACAATGAGCAGTTCTTC. This chain connects TRBV5-6 to TRBJ2-1; D is unresolved. The V end lost 4 bases, the J end lost 2 bases, and 16 bases lay between the germline ends. The CDR3 runs to 16 residues. CDR1 and CDR2 from the germline V gene are SGHDT and YYEEEE.

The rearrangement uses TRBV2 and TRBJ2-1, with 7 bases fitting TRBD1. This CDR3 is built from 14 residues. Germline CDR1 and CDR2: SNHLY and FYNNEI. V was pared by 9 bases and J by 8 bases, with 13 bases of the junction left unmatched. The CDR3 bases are TGTGCCAGTTTACCACGGACAGGTTTCCATGAGCAGTTCTTC. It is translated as CASLPRTGFHEQFF.

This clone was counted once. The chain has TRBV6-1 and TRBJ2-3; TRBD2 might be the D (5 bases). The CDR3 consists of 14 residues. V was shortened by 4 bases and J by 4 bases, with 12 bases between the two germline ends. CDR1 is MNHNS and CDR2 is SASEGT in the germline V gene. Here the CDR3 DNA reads TGTGCCAGCAGTGGAATGACTAACTCAGATACGCAGTATTTT. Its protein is CASSGMTNSDTQYF.

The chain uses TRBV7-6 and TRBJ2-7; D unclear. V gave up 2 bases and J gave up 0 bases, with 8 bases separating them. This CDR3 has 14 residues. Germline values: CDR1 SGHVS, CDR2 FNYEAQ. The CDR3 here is CASSLSVLSYEQYF. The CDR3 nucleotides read TGTGCCAGCAGCTTATCCGTCCTCTCCTACGAGCAGTACTTC.

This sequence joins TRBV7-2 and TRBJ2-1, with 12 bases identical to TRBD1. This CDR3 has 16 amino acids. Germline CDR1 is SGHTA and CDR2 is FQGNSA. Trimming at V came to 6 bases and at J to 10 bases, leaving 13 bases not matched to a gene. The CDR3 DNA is TGTGCCAGCAGTAGACCGGGACAGGGGGCTTTTGGGGAGCAGTTCTTC. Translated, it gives CASSRPGQGAFGEQFF.

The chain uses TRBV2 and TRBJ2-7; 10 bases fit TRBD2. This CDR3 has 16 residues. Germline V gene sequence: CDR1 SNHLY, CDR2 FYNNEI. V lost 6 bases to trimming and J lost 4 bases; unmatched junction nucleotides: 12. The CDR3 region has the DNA TGTGCCAGCAGGGGGGAGCGGGAGGGCCAGACTTACGAGCAGTACTTC. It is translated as CASRGEREGQTYEQYF.

CDR3 loop: CASSGLRTGINQPQHF. The CDR3 nucleotides read TGTGCCAGCAGTGGACTACGGACAGGAATAAATCAGCCCCAGCATTTT. The rearrangement uses TRBV6-1 and TRBJ1-5; 7 positions agree with TRBD1. V dropped 4 bases and J dropped 4; count of bases not matched to a gene: 10. The germline CDR1 and CDR2 sequences are MNHNS and SASEGT. This CDR3 region has 16 residues.

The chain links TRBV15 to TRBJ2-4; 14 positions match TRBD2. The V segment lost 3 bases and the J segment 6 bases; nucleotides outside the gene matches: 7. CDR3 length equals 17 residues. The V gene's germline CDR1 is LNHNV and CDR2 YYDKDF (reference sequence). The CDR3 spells CATSRGLAGENLNIQYF. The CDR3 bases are TGTGCCACCAGCAGGGGACTAGCGGGGGAGAATTTAAACATTCAGTACTTC.

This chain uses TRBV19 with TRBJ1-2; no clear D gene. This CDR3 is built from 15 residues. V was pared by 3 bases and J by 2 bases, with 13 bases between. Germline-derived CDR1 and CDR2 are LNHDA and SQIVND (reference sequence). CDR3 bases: TGTGCCAGTAGTATGAGGGTGACTGAGAACTATGGCTACACCTTC. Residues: CASSMRVTENYGYTF.

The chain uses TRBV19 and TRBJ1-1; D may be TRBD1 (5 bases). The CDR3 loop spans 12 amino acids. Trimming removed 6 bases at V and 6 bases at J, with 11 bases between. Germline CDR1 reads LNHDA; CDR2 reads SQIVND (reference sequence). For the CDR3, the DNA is TGTGCCAGTAGCCCAGGGATCTCTGAAGCTTTCTTT. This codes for CASSPGISEAFF.

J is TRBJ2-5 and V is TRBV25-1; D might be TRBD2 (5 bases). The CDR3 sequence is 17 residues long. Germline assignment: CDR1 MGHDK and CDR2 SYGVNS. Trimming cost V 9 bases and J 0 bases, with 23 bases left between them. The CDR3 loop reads CARPPWIGIWYQETQYF. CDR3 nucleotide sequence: TGTGCCAGGCCACCGTGGATCGGGATATGGTACCAAGAGACCCAGTACTTC.

The CDR3 sequence: CASSFNGRVDQPQHF. The CDR3 DNA follows: TGTGCCAGCAGCTTCAACGGGAGAGTTGATCAGCCCCAGCATTTT. The chain has TRBV7-2 and TRBJ1-5; unclear D gene. This CDR3 has 15 residues. V was pared by 3 bases and J by 5 bases, with 14 bases between. CDR1 is SGHTA, CDR2 FQGNSA, per germline.

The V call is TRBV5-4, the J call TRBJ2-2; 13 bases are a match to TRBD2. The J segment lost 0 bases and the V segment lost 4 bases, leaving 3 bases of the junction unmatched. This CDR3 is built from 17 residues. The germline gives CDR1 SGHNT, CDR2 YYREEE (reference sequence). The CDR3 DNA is TGTGCCAGCAGCCCGGGACTAGCGGGACCGAACACCGGGGAGCTGTTTTTT. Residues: CASSPGLAGPNTGELFF.

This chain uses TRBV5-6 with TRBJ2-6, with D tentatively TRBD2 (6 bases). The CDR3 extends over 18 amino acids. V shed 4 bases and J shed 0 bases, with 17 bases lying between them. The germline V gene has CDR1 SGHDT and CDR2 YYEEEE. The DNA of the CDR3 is TGTGCCAGCAGCGGGTTAAGACTAGAGTACTCTGGGGCCAACGTCCTGACTTTC. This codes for CASSGLRLEYSGANVLTF.